This TCR beta chain was recovered during a study of blood T cell repertoires in COVID-19. On the study more broadly: Acute and convalescent COVID-19 specimens originated in the United States, Italy and Spain. T cells, B-cell-depleted T cells, or PBMCs provided the cDNA or gDNA that served as material.

Germline assignment: CDR1 MNHEY and CDR2 SVGAGI. The CDR3 totals 15 residues. V was clipped by 4 bases and J by 0 bases, with 10 bases between them. Original processing methods: Scientists estimated how many nucleated cells there were by amplifying reference gene primers. The data were produced by immunoSEQ multiplex PCR, yet TCRdb's version contains in-frame clones alone and is incomplete. The DNA was the basis for D and trimming; V, J and clone size are from that table. The repertoire holds 100,000 or so clones, with more than 70% as singletons. Sequenced input: peripheral blood. The TCR comes from an older woman in a cohort sampled during active or convalescent COVID-19. V gene TRBV6-5 combines with J gene TRBJ1-5; no firm D call. CDR3 DNA sequence: TGTGCCAGCAGTTTAGTCCCCTATAGCAATCAGCCCCAGCATTTT. This sequence encodes CASSLVPYSNQPQHF.